This entry is about one T cell receptor beta chain. Antigen unknown. This specimen belongs to a study of T-cell reconstitution after alpha-beta-depleted transplantation in children. Findings of the study overall: Surviving recipient T cells and thymic progenitors underlay high day-60 TCRbeta diversity in some patients. When one year had passed after transplant, most T-cell counts and diversity came from newly produced T cells. There were reportedly several hundred expanded graft clones from which alpha-beta T cells came about two months after transplant.

Losses at the gene ends were 5 bases for V and 5 bases for J; bases not matched to a gene: 6. CDR3 length: 15 amino acids. The germline V gene has CDR1 SEHNR and CDR2 FQNEAQ (reference sequence). Unique molecular identifiers were used to barcode this TCRbeta library. TCRdb itself ran the PCR reads through MiXCR, one entry per CDR3 protein. The sample lists a few hundred thousand distinct CDR3 sequences, over 7% occurring once. The specimen was peripheral blood, collected 360 days after TCRalphabeta/CD19-depleted stem cell transplant. The chain couples TRBV7-9 to TRBJ2-5; 12 bases align to TRBD1. This clonotype was sampled from a female patient aged 2-9 years who had a stem cell transplant for Fanconi anemia, so the T cells may come from the graft donor. CDR3 sequence: CASSPGTGGKETQYF. In DNA, the CDR3 is TGTGCCAGCAGCCCCGGGACAGGGGGCAAGGAGACCCAGTACTTC. The variable domain in full, with the rest retrieved from reference TRBV7-9 and TRBJ2-5, is DTGVSQNPRHKITKRGQNVTFRCDPISEHNRLYWYRQTLGQGPEFLTYFQNEAQLEKSRLLSDRFSAERPKGSFSTLEIQRTEQGDSAMYLCASSPGTGGKETQYFGPGTRLLVL.